This T cell receptor beta chain was observed in a study of blood T cell repertoires in COVID-19. Study-wide background: Samples taken during acute and convalescent COVID-19 were collected in the United States, Italy and Spain. PBMCs, B-cell-depleted T cells, or T cells were the source of the cDNA or gDNA that made up the material.

Original handling: Quantification of nucleated cells was approximated via reference gene primer amplification. Data came from immunoSEQ multiplex PCR; TCRdb stores just in-frame clones and leaves some out. V and J calls and clone size are given by that table; D and trimming were obtained from the DNA. This table holds about 43,000 clones, over 80% found once. This clone was recorded once. The CDR3 totals 15 residues. V dropped 4 bases and J dropped 7 bases, with 17 bases sitting between them. Germline CDR1 and CDR2: SNHLY and FYNNEI. The genes are TRBV2 and TRBJ2-1; tentative D call: TRBD2 (5 bases). This receptor was taken from a man aged 60-69 years with active COVID-19. The sequenced material came from peripheral blood. In nucleotides, the CDR3 is TGTGCCAGCAGTGGTCTTCCGACTACAAAAAATGAGCAGTTCTTC. Protein product: CASSGLPTTKNEQFF. The full variable domain, rest sourced from reference TRBV2 and TRBJ2-1, is EPEVTQTPSHQVTQMGQEVILRCVPISNHLYFYWYRQILGQKVEFLVSFYNNEISEKSEIFDDQFSVERPDGSNFTLKIRSTKLEDSAMYFCASSGLPTTKNEQFFGPGTRLTVL.